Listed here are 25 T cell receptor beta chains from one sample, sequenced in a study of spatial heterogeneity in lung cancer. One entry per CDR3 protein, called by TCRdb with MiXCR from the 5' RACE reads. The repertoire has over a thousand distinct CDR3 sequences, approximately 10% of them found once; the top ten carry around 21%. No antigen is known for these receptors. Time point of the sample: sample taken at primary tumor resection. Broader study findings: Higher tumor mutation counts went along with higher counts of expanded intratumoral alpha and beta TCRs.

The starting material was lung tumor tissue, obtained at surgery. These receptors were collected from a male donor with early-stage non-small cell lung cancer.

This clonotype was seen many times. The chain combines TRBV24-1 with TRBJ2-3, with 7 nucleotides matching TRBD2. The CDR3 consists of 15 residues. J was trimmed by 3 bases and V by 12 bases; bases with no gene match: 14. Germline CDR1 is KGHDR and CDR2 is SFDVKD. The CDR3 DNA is TGTGCCTCAGGACTGGGGGGGAGTGGGACAGATACGCAGTATTTT. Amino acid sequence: CASGLGGSGTDTQYF.

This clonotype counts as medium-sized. In nucleotides, the CDR3 is TGCGCCAGCAGCTTAGGAACAGTGAACTCCTACGAGCAGTACTTC. Translated, it gives CASSLGTVNSYEQYF. The gene calls are TRBV5-1 and TRBJ2-7; unclear D gene. Deletions cut 2 bases from V and 0 bases from J, with 12 bases between. This CDR3 spans 15 amino acids. CDR1 and CDR2 from the germline V gene are SGHRS and YFSETQ. The full variable domain, its missing parts supplied by reference TRBV5-1 and TRBJ2-7, is KAGVTQTPRYLIKTRGQQVTLSCSPISGHRSVSWYQQTPGQGLQFLFEYFSETQRNKGNFPGRFSGRQFSNSRSEMNVSTLELGDSALYLCASSLGTVNSYEQYFGPGTRLTVT.

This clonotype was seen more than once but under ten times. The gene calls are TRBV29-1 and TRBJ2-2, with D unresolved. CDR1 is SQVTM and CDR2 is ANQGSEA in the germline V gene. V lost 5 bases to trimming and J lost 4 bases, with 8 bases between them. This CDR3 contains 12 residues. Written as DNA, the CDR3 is TGCAGCGTTAGGTGGGGCACCGGGGAGCTGTTTTTT. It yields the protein CSVRWGTGELFF.

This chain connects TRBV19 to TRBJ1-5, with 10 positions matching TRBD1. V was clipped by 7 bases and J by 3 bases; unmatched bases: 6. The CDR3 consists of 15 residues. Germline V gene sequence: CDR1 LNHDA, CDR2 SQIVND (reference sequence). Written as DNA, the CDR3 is TGTGCCAGTAAGTTTGGGACAGGGGCCAATCAGCCCCAGCATTTT. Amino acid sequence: CASKFGTGANQPQHF.

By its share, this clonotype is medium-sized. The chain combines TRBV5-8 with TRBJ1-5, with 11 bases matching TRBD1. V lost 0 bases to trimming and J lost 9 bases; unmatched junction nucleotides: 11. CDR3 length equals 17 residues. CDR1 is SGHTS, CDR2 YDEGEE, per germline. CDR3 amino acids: CASSLGDPGQGGGPQHF. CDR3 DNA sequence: TGTGCCAGCAGCTTGGGAGATCCGGGACAGGGGGGAGGGCCCCAGCATTTT.

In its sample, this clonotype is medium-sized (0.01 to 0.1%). In DNA form, the CDR3 reads TGTGCCAGCAGCACGACCGGGACTAGCGGGAGCAGGGATGAGCAGTTCTTC. Its translation is CASSTTGTSGSRDEQFF. This chain joins TRBV2 and TRBJ2-1; TRBD2 matches 14 bases. In germline, CDR1 is SNHLY, CDR2 FYNNEI. This CDR3 contains 17 residues. J gave up 8 bases and V 6 bases, and 12 bases lay outside the gene matches. Full variable domain (missing parts from reference TRBV2 and TRBJ2-1): EPEVTQTPSHQVTQMGQEVILRCVPISNHLYFYWYRQILGQKVEFLVSFYNNEISEKSEIFDDQFSVERPDGSNFTLKIRSTKLEDSAMYFCASSTTGTSGSRDEQFFGPGTRLTVL.

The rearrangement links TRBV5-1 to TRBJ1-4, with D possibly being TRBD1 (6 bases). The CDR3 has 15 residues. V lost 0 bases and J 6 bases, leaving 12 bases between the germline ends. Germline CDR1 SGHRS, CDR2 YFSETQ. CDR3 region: CASSLGTAAYEKLFF. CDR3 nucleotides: TGCGCCAGCAGCTTGGGGACAGCCGCTTATGAAAAACTGTTTTTT.

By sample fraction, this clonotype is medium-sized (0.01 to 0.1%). The CDR3 here is CSAIDRAIYNEQFF. The DNA of the CDR3 is TGCAGCGCCATAGACAGGGCTATTTACAATGAGCAGTTCTTC. The V gene is TRBV29-1, the J gene TRBJ2-1, with 7 bases that match TRBD1. The germline V gene encodes CDR1 SQVTM and CDR2 ANQGSEA. V gave up 7 bases and J gave up 4 bases; unmatched junction bases: 10. The CDR3 spans 14 residues.

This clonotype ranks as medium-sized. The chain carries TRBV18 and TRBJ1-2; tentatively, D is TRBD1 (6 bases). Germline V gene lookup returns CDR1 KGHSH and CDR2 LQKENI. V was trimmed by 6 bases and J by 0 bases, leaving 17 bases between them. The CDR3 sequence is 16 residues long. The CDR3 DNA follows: TGTGCCAGCTCTAACCAGGAAGCAGGGGCTAACTATGGCTACACCTTC. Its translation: CASSNQEAGANYGYTF.

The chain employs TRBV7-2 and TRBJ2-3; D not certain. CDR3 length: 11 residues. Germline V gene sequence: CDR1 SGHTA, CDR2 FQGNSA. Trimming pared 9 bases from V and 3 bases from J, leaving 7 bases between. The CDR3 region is CASSRTDTQYF. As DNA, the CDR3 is TGTGCCAGTTCTCGAACAGATACGCAGTATTTT.

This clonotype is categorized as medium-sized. The CDR3 here is CASSPGGGGSNQPQHF. The CDR3 DNA reads as TGTGCCAGCTCCCCAGGGGGGGGCGGAAGCAATCAGCCCCAGCATTTT. The chain is built from TRBV28 and TRBJ1-5; 7 bases match TRBD1. Germline loops: CDR1 MDHEN, CDR2 SYDVKM. This CDR3 has 16 residues. Trimming at V came to 8 bases and at J to 1 base, leaving 11 bases not matched to a gene.

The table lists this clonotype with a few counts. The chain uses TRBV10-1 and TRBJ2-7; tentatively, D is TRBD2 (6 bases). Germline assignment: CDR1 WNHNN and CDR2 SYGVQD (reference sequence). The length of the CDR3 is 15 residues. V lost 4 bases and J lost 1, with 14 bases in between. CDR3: CASSVERRGSYEQYF. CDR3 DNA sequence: TGCGCCAGCAGTGTGGAGAGGCGGGGATCCTACGAGCAGTACTTC.

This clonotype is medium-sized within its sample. CDR3 sequence (DNA): TGTGGAAAAGGGGTCTACAATGAGCAGTTCTTC. Translated: CGKGVYNEQFF. The chain links TRBV19 to TRBJ2-1, with a possible D match to TRBD1 (5 bases). The CDR3 totals 11 residues. CDR1 and CDR2 (germline): LNHDA, SQIVND (reference sequence).

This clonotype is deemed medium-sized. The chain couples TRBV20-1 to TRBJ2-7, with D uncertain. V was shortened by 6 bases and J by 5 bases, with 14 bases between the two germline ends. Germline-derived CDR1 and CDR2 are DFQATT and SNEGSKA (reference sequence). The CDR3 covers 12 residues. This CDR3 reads CSAAHQPDEQYF. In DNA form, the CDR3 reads TGCAGTGCCGCGCACCAACCAGACGAGCAGTACTTC.

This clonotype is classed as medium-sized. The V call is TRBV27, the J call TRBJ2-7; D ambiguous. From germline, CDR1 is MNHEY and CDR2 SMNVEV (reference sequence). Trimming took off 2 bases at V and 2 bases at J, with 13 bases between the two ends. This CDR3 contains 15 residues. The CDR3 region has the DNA TGTGCCAGCAGTTTAACAGCCGCCCCTACCTACGAGCAGTACTTC. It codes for CASSLTAAPTYEQYF.

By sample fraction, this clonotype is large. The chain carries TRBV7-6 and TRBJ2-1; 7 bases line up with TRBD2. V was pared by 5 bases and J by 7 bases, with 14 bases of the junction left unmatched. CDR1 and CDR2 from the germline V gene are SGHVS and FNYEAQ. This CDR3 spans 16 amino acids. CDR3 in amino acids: CASSQASASGRNEQFF. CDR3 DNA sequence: TGTGCCAGCAGCCAAGCTTCGGCTAGCGGACGTAATGAGCAGTTCTTC.

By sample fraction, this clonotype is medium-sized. The CDR3: CSVVRSQNPVAQYF. In DNA, the CDR3 is TGCAGCGTTGTCAGATCCCAAAACCCGGTGGCTCAGTATTTT. The chain carries TRBV29-1 and TRBJ2-3; D is uncertain. CDR3 size: 14 residues. Trimming stripped 4 bases from V and 12 bases from J, with 23 bases between. CDR1 and CDR2 (germline): SQVTM, ANQGSEA.

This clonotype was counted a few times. This CDR3 reads CASTRASGTNTGELFF. In DNA form, the CDR3 reads TGCGCCAGCACCCGGGCTAGCGGGACGAACACCGGGGAGCTGTTTTTT. This rearrangement joins TRBV10-2 to TRBJ2-2, with TRBD2 identical over 9 bases. The germline V gene has CDR1 WSHSY and CDR2 SAAADI. There are 16 residues in the CDR3. V was pared by 7 bases and J by 0 bases, with 6 bases of the junction left unmatched.

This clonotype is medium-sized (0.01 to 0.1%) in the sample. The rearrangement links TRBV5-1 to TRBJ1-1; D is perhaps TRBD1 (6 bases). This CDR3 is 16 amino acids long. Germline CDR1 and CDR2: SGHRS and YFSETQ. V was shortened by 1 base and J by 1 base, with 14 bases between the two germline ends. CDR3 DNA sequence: TGCGCCAGCAGCTTGAATGCAGGGGCGAAGAACACTGAAGCTTTCTTT. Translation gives CASSLNAGAKNTEAFF.

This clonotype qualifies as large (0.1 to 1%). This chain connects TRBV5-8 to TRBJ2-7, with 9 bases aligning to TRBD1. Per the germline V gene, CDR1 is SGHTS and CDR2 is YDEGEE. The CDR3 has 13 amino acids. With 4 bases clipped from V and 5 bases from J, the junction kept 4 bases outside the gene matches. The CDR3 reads CASSRQGGHEQYF. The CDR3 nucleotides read TGTGCCAGCAGCCGACAGGGGGGCCACGAGCAGTACTTC.

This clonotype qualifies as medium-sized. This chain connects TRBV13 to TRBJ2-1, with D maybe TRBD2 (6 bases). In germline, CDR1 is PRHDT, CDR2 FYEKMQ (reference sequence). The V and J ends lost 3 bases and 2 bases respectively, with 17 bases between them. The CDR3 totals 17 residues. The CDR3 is CASSFERRDWTYNEQFF. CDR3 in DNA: TGTGCCAGCAGCTTCGAACGCCGGGACTGGACCTACAATGAGCAGTTCTTC. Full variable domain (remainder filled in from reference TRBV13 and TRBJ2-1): AAGVIQSPRHLIKEKRETATLKCYPIPRHDTVYWYQQGPGQDPQFLISFYEKMQSDKGSIPDRFSAQQFSDYHSELNMSSLELGDSALYFCASSFERRDWTYNEQFFGPGTRLTVL.

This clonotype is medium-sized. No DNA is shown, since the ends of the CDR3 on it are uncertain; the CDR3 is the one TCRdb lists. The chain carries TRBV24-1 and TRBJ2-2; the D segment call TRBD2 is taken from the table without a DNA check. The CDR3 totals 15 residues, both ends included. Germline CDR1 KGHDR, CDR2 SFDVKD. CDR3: CATSEGRKATGSCFF.

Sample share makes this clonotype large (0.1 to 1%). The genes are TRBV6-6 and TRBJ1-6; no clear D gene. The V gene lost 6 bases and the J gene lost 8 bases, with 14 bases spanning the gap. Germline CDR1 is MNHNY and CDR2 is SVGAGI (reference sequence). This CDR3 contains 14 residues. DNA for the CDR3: TGTGCCAGCAGCAACCGGGCCTCGGATTCACCCCTCCACTTT. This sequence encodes CASSNRASDSPLHF.

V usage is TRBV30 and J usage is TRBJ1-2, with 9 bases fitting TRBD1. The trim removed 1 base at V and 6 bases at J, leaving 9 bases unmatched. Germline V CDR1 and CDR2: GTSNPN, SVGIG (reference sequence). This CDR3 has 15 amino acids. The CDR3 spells CAWSGKGQGINGYTF. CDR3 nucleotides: TGTGCCTGGAGTGGTAAGGGACAGGGAATAAATGGCTACACCTTC.

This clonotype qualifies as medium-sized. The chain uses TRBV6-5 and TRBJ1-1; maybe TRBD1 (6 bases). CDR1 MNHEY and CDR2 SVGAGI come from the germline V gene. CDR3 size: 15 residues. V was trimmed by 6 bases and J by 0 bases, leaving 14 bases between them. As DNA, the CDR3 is TGTGCCAGCAGACAGGGAGGGTCACTGAACACTGAAGCTTTCTTT. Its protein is CASRQGGSLNTEAFF.